This T cell receptor (beta chain) derives from a study of blood T cell repertoires in COVID-19. At the level of the study: Acute and convalescent COVID-19 specimens originated in the United States, Italy and Spain.

Method: immunoSEQ multiplex PCR; TCRdb's copy keeps in-frame clones and lacks some. The table has 70,000 to 90,000 clones, around 85% seen once. Sequencing used peripheral blood. This clonotype was sampled from a man aged 45-65 years with COVID-19, enrolled during active disease.

The CDR3 spells CAINQGSLGTNYGYTF. The DNA of the CDR3 is TGTGCCATCAACCAGGGATCTTTGGGAACTAACTATGGCTACACCTTC. The gene calls are TRBV10-3 and TRBJ1-2; D may be TRBD1 (5 bases). This CDR3 comprises 16 residues. V lost 7 bases and J lost 0, with 18 bases in between. CDR1 and CDR2 from the germline V gene are ENHRY and SYGVKD.